This note documents a single T cell receptor (beta chain) sequence. Its cognate antigen is unknown. This entry comes from a study of radiotherapy plus CTLA-4 blockade in lung cancer. Findings and limits, study-wide: TCR clones of tumor origin grew in blood after radiotherapy plus ipilimumab.

Produced via immunoSEQ multiplex PCR; TCRdb's table is partial and in-frame only. This table holds 89,000 or so clones, approximately 85% found once. J gave up 2 bases and V 1 base, and 2 bases lay outside the gene matches. From germline, CDR1 is SGHVS and CDR2 FQNEAQ. The CDR3 is 15 residues long. The TCR originated in a human donor with non-small cell lung cancer who had a partial response to radiotherapy plus ipilimumab. The sample in question was peripheral blood, obtained from a patient treated with radiotherapy plus ipilimumab. V usage is TRBV7-8 and J usage is TRBJ1-2; TRBD1 matches 9 bases. The CDR3 protein is CASSLDGTGNYGYTF. The CDR3 DNA sequence: TGTGCCAGCAGCTTAGACGGGACAGGGAACTATGGCTACACCTTC.